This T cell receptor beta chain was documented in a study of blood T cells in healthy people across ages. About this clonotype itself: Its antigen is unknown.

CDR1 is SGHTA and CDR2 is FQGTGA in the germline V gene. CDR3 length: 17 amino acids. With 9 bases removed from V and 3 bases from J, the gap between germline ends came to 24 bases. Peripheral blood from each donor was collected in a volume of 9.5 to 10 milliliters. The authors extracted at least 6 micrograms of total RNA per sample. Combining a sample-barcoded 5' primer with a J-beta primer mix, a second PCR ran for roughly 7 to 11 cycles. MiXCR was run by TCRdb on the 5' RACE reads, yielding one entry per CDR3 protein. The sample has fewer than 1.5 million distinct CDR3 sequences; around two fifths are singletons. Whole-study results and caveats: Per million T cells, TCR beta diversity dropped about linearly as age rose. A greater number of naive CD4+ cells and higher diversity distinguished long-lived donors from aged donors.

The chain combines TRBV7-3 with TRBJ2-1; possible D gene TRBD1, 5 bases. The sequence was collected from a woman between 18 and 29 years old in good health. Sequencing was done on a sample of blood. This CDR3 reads CARPHGQGSSNYNEQFF. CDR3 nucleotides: TGTGCCAGGCCGCACGGCCAGGGCTCGTCGAACTACAATGAGCAGTTCTTC. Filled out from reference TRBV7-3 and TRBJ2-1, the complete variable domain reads GAGVSQTPSNKVTEKGKYVELRCDPISGHTALYWYRQSLGQGPEFLIYFQGTGAADDSGLPNDRFFAVRPEGSVSTLKIQRTERGDSAVYLCARPHGQGSSNYNEQFFGPGTRLTVL.